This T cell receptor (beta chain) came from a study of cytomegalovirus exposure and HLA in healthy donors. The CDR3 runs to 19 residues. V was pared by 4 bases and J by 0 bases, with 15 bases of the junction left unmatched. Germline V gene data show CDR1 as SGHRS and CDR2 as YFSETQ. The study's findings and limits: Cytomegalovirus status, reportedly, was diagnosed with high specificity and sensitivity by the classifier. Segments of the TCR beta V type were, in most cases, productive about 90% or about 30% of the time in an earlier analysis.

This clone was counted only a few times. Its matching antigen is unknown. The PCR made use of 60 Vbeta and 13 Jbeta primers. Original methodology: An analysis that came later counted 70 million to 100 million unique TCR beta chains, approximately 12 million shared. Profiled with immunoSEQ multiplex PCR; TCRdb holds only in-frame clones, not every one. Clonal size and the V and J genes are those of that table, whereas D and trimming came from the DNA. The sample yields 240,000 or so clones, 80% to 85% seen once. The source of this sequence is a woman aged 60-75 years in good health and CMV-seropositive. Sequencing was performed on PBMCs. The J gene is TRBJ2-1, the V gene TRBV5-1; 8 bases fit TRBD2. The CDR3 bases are TGCGCCAGCAGCATACCACTCGGCGGGAGGATGAGCTCCTACAATGAGCAGTTCTTC. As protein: CASSIPLGGRMSSYNEQFF. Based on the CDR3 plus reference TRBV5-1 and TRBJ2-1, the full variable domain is KAGVTQTPRYLIKTRGQQVTLSCSPISGHRSVSWYQQTPGQGLQFLFEYFSETQRNKGNFPGRFSGRQFSNSRSEMNVSTLELGDSALYLCASSIPLGGRMSSYNEQFFGPGTRLTVL.